These 16 T cell receptor beta chains were sequenced from one sample in a study of CD8 T cells in Susac syndrome. About 0.45 to 1 ug RNA was reverse transcribed with random hexamers. Via MiXCR, TCRdb re-called the immunoSEQ multiplex PCR reads, giving one row per CDR3 protein. The sample includes around 77,000 distinct CDR3 sequences, 96% seen only once; the top ten take 0.1% to 0.12%. The specimen sequenced was CD4+ T cells from PBMCs. All receptors come from a human donor with multiple sclerosis.

The J gene is TRBJ1-2, the V gene TRBV20-1, with D perhaps TRBD1 (5 bases). CDR1 is DFQATT and CDR2 is SNEGSKA in the germline V gene (reference sequence). V shed 5 bases and J shed 4 bases, with 17 bases lying between them. CDR3 length: 14 residues. The CDR3 DNA is TGCAGTGCTGAACGATCCAGGGTCGGCTATGGCTACACCTTC. It is translated as CSAERSRVGYGYTF.

The rearrangement uses TRBV4-3 and TRBJ2-3; D call uncertain. Per germline, CDR1 LGHNA and CDR2 YSLEER. The CDR3 is 14 amino acids. V was trimmed by 0 bases and J by 6 bases, leaving 10 bases between them. The CDR3 region has the DNA TGCGCCAGCAGCCAAGAAATTTTGAGGGATACGCAGTATTTT. Amino acid sequence: CASSQEILRDTQYF.

Here the CDR3 DNA reads TGTGCCAGCAGTACAGGCATCCAAGAGACCCAGTACTTC. This codes for CASSTGIQETQYF. V is TRBV3-1 and J is TRBJ2-5; possible D gene TRBD1, 5 bases. V was trimmed by 6 bases and J by 1 base, leaving 9 bases between them. The CDR3 loop spans 13 amino acids. The V gene's germline CDR1 is LGHDT and CDR2 YNNKEL (reference sequence).

V usage is TRBV3-1 and J usage is TRBJ2-5, with no clear D. CDR3 length: 13 residues. Germline CDR1 LGHDT, CDR2 YNNKEL (reference sequence). The germline V and J ends were trimmed by 2 bases and 2 bases, with 6 bases remaining between them. The CDR3 nucleotides read TGTGCCAGCAGCCAACTGGGGCAAGAGACCCAGTACTTC. Translating it yields CASSQLGQETQYF.

Comment on this clonotype: The junction departs from the called germline gene at one end, perhaps through a read error. This rearrangement joins TRBV7-9 to TRBJ2-2, with 8 bases aligning to TRBD1. This CDR3 is built from 17 residues. Germline V gene lookup returns CDR1 SEHNR and CDR2 FQNEAQ (reference sequence). This CDR3 is CASSFSAGGLNTGELFF. CDR3 DNA: TGTGCCAGCAGCTTTTCCGCAGGGGGCTTGAACACCGGGGAGCTTTTTTTT.

V gene TRBV12-3 or TRBV12-4 combines with J gene TRBJ2-3; the D call may be TRBD1 or TRBD2 (5 bases each). This CDR3 has 13 residues. Between the trimmed V and J ends, which lost 8 bases and 3 bases, there was a span of 12 bases. The CDR3: CASVREFTDTQYF. The CDR3 DNA is TGTGCCAGCGTCAGGGAGTTTACAGATACGCAGTATTTT.

Only one count was recorded for this clonotype. The chain carries TRBV28 and TRBJ1-2, with TRBD1 as a possible D gene (6 bases). The V and J ends lost 7 bases and 2 bases respectively, with 11 bases between them. CDR1 is MDHEN, CDR2 SYDVKM, per germline. This CDR3 comprises 13 residues. CDR3 sequence (DNA): TGTGCCAGCACTCTAGGGGGGAACTATGGCTACACCTTC. It is translated as CASTLGGNYGYTF.

The V and J genes are TRBV20-1 and TRBJ2-2; D remains unclear. CDR3 length: 15 residues. V lost 1 base and J 6 bases, leaving 15 bases between the germline ends. Germline-derived CDR1 and CDR2 are DFQATT and SNEGSKA (reference sequence). The CDR3, as DNA: TGCAGTGCTAGAGTTTTGGCTTCAGTGTCCGGGGAGCTGTTTTTT. As protein: CSARVLASVSGELFF.

The chain combines TRBV29-1 with TRBJ2-7, with D perhaps TRBD1 or TRBD2 (5 bases each). Germline lookup yields CDR1 SQVTM and CDR2 ANQGSEA. The CDR3 consists of 15 residues. Trimming removed 6 bases from V and 2 bases from J, with 20 bases in between. CDR3 loop: CSVGHGGLRTYEQYF. DNA of the CDR3: TGCAGCGTGGGGCATGGAGGACTGAGGACCTACGAGCAGTACTTC.

This clonotype was seen once. The chain recombines TRBV12-3 or TRBV12-4 with TRBJ2-3, with 14 bases that match TRBD2. After removal of 5 bases from V and 5 bases from J, the junction contained 6 bases not matched to a gene. The CDR3 covers 16 residues. The CDR3 reads CASSPGLAGAGDTQYF. The CDR3 DNA follows: TGTGCCAGCAGTCCGGGACTAGCGGGGGCCGGAGATACGCAGTATTTT.

The V call is TRBV7-9, the J call TRBJ1-6; D is unclear. CDR1 SEHNR and CDR2 FQNEAQ come from the germline V gene (reference sequence). This CDR3 comprises 15 residues. V was cut by 7 bases and J by 2 bases, with 12 bases left in between. The CDR3 nucleotides are TGTGCCAGCACCCCCGGCATAACCTATAATTCACCCCTCCACTTT. It specifies CASTPGITYNSPLHF.

The V gene is TRBV20-1, the J gene TRBJ1-1, with D unresolved. Trimming removed 0 bases at V and 5 bases at J, with 13 bases between. There are 14 residues in the CDR3. Germline V gene sequence: CDR1 DFQATT, CDR2 SNEGSKA (reference sequence). The CDR3 nucleotides are TGCAGTGCTAGAGATCCCTCCAGCTATACTGAAGCTTTCTTT. This translates into CSARDPSSYTEAFF.

This clonotype was seen a handful of times. The genes are TRBV5-4 and TRBJ2-5, with D perhaps matching TRBD2 (5 bases). The CDR3 has 13 residues. Trimming took off 4 bases at V and 2 bases at J, with 9 bases between the two ends. Germline CDR1 is SGHNT and CDR2 is YYREEE (reference sequence). The CDR3 is CASSLGEQETQYF. The DNA of the CDR3 is TGTGCCAGCAGCCTCGGGGAACAAGAGACCCAGTACTTC.

The chain uses TRBV12-3 or TRBV12-4 and TRBJ1-6; no clear D gene. V shed 3 bases and J shed 4 bases, with 10 bases lying between them. The length of the CDR3 is 15 residues. In nucleotides, the CDR3 is TGTGCCAGCAGTTTCTCGGGAATTTATAATTCACCCCTCCACTTT. Encoded protein: CASSFSGIYNSPLHF.

The chain combines TRBV19 with TRBJ2-7, with 8 positions matching TRBD2. The CDR3 is made up of 15 amino acids. CDR1 LNHDA and CDR2 SQIVND come from the germline V gene (reference sequence). After removal of 1 base from V and 3 bases from J, the junction contained 5 bases not matched to a gene. CDR3 sequence: CASSIAGGIYYEQYF. The CDR3 DNA reads as TGTGCCAGTAGTATAGCGGGGGGGATATACTACGAGCAGTACTTC. Complete variable domain (other parts from reference TRBV19 and TRBJ2-7): DGGITQSPKYLFRKEGQNVTLSCEQNLNHDAMYWYRQDPGQGLRLIYYSQIVNDFQKGDIAEGYSVSREKKESFPLTVTSAQKNPTAFYLCASSIAGGIYYEQYFGPGTRLTVT.

V is TRBV20-1 and J is TRBJ2-3, with no clear D. This CDR3 contains 14 residues. The V end lost 0 bases, the J end lost 1 base, and 8 bases lay between the germline ends. CDR1 DFQATT and CDR2 SNEGSKA come from the germline V gene (reference sequence). DNA for the CDR3: TGCAGTGCTAGAGAGGTCCAAGGCACAGATACGCAGTATTTT. Amino acid sequence: CSAREVQGTDTQYF.